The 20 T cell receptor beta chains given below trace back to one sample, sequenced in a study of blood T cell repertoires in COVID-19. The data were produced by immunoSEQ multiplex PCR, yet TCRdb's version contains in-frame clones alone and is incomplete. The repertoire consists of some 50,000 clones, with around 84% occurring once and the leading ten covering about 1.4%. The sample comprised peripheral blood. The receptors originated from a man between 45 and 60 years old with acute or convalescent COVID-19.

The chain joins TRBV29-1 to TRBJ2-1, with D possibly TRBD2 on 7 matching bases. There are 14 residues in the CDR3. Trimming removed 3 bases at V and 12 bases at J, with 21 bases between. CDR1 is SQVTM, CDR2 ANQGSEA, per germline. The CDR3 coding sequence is TGCAGCGTTGATGGGCAGGGGAGGGGATCCCCGCAGTTCTTC. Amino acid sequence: CSVDGQGRGSPQFF.

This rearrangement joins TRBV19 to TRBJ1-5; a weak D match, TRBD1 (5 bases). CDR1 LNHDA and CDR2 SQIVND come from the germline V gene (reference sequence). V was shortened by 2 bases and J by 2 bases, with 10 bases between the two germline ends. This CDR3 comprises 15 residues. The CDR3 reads CASSISREGNQPQHF. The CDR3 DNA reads TGTGCCAGTAGTATAAGCAGGGAGGGCAATCAGCCCCAGCATTTT.

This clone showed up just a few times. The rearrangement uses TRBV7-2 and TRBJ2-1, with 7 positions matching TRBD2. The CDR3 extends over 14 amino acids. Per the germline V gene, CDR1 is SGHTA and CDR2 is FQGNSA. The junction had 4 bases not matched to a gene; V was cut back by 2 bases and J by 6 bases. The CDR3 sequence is CASSLSGTTNEQFF. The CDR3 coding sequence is TGTGCCAGCAGCTTAAGCGGGACGACCAATGAGCAGTTCTTC.

In DNA form, the CDR3 reads TGTGCCAGCTCACCGCGCAAGGGGGCCGTTGATGGCTACACCTTC. Its translation: CASSPRKGAVDGYTF. The chain employs TRBV18 and TRBJ1-2; 7 bases align to TRBD1. Per germline, CDR1 KGHSH and CDR2 LQKENI. The V segment lost 3 bases and the J segment 6 bases; nucleotides outside the gene matches: 10. The CDR3 has 15 residues.

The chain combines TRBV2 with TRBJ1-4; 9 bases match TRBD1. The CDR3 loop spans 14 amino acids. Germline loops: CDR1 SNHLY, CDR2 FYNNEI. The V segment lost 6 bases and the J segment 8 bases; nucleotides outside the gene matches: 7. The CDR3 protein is CASRSGTGREKLFF. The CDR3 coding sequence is TGTGCCAGCAGATCCGGGACAGGGAGAGAAAAACTGTTTTTT. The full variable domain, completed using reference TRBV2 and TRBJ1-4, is EPEVTQTPSHQVTQMGQEVILRCVPISNHLYFYWYRQILGQKVEFLVSFYNNEISEKSEIFDDQFSVERPDGSNFTLKIRSTKLEDSAMYFCASRSGTGREKLFFGSGTQLSVL.

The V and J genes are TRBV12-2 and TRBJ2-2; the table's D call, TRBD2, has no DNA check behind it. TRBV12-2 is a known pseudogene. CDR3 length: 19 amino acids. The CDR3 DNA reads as TGTGCAAGTCGCTTAGCCACTAGCGGGAGTCCCAGGGGCCCCGGGGAGCTGTTTTTT. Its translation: CASRLATSGSPRGPGELFF.

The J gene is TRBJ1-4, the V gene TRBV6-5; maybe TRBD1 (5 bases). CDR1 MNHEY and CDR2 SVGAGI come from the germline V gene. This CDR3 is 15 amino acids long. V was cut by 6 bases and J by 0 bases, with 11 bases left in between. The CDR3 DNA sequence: TGTGCCAGCAGCGTAAGACAGCCAACTAATGAAAAACTGTTTTTT. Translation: CASSVRQPTNEKLFF.

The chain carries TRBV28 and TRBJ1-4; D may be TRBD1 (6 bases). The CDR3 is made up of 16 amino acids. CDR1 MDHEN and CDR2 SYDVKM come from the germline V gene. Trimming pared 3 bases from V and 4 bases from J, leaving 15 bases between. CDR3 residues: CASSFPDRINNEKLFF. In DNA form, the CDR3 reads TGTGCCAGCAGTTTCCCAGACAGGATCAATAATGAAAAACTGTTTTTT.

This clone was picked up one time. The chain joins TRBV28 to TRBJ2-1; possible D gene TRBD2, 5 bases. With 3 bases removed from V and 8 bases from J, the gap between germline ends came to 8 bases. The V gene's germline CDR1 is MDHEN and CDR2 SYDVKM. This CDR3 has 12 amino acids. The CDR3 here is CASSFQRDEQFF. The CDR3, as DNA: TGTGCCAGCAGTTTCCAGAGGGATGAGCAGTTCTTC.

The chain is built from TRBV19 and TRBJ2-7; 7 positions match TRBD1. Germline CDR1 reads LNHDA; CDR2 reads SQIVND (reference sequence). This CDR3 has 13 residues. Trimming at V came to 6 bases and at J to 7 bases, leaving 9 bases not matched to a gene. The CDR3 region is CASSLTGTGEQYF. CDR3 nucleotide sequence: TGTGCCAGTAGCCTGACAGGGACGGGAGAGCAGTACTTC.

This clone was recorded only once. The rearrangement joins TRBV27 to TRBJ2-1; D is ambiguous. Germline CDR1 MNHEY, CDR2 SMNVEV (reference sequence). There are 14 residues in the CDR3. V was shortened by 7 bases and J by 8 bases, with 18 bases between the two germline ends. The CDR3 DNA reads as TGTGCCAGCAATCTCGTACCACACCGGGATGAGCAGTTCTTC. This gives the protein CASNLVPHRDEQFF.

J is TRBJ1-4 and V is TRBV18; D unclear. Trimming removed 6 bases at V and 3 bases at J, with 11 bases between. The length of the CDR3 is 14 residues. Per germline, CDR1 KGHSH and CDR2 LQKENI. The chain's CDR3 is CASSVLASNEKLFF. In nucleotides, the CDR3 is TGTGCCAGCTCTGTTTTGGCATCTAATGAAAAACTGTTTTTT. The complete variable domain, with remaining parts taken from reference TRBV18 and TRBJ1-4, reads NAGVMQNPRHLVRRRGQEARLRCSPMKGHSHVYWYRQLPEEGLKFMVYLQKENIIDESGMPKERFSAEFPKEGPSILRIQQVVRGDSAAYFCASSVLASNEKLFFGSGTQLSVL.

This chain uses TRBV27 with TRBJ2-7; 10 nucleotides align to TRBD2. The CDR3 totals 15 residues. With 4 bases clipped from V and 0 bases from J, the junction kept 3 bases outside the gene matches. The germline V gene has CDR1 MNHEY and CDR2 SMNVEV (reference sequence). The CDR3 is CASSSRTSGSYEQYF. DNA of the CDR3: TGTGCCAGCAGTTCAAGGACTAGCGGCTCCTACGAGCAGTACTTC.

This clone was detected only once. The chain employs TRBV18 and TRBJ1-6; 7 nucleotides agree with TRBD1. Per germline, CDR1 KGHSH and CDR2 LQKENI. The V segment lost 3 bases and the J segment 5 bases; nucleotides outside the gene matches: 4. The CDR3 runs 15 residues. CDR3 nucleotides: TGTGCCAGCTCACCCGGAGACAGGGATAATTCACCCCTCCACTTT. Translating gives CASSPGDRDNSPLHF.

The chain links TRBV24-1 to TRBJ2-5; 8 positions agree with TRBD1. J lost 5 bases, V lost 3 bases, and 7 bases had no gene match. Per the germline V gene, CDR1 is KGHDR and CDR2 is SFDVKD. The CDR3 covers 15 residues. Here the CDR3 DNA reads TGTGCCACCAGTGATAAGACAGGGGCTCGGGAGACCCAGTACTTC. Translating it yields CATSDKTGARETQYF.

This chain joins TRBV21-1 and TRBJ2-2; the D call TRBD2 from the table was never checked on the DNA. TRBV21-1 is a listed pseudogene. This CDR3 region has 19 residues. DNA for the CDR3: TGTGCCAGCAGGATCATTTGGGTACTAGCGGGGGAGAACACCGGGGAGCTGTTTTTT. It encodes CASRIIWVLAGENTGELFF.

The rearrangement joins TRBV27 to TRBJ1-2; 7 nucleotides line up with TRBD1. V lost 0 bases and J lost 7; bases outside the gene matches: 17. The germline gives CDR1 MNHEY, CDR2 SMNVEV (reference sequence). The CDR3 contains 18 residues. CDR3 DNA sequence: TGTGCCAGCAGTTTATCAGGGGGCTTACATTTGCCCAATGGTGGCTACACCTTC. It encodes CASSLSGGLHLPNGGYTF.

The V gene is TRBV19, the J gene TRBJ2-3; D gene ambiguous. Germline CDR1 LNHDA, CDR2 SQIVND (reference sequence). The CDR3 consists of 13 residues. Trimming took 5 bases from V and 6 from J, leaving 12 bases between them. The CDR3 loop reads CASSFNPSDTQYF. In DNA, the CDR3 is TGTGCCAGTAGTTTTAATCCCTCGGATACGCAGTATTTT.

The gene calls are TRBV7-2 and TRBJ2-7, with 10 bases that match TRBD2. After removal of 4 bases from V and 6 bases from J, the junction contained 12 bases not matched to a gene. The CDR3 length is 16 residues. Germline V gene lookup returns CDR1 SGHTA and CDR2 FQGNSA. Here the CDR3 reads CASSSEREGRKSEQYF. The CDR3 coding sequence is TGTGCCAGCAGCTCCGAGCGGGAGGGCCGAAAGAGCGAGCAGTACTTC. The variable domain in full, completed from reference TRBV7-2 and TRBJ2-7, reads GAGVSQSPSNKVTEKGKDVELRCDPISGHTALYWYRQSLGQGLEFLIYFQGNSAPDKSGLPSDRFSAERTGGSVSTLTIQRTQQEDSAVYLCASSSEREGRKSEQYFGPGTRLTVT.

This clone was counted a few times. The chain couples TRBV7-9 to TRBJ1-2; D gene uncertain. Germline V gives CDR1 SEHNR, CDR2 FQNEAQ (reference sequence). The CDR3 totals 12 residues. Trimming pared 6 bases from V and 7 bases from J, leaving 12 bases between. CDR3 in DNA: TGTGCCAGCAGTTTCGCATTCGGTGGCTACACCTTC. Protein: CASSFAFGGYTF. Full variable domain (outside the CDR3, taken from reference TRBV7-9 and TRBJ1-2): DTGVSQNPRHKITKRGQNVTFRCDPISEHNRLYWYRQTLGQGPEFLTYFQNEAQLEKSRLLSDRFSAERPKGSFSTLEIQRTEQGDSAMYLCASSFAFGGYTFGSGTRLTVV.